These 26 T cell receptor beta chains originate from one sample sequenced in a study of cytomegalovirus exposure and HLA in healthy donors. Primers: 60 Vbeta forward and 13 Jbeta reverse. Here immunoSEQ multiplex PCR was the method, and the copy in TCRdb shows in-frame clones only, minus some. There are 200,000 to 300,000 clones in the sample; around four fifths occur only once, and roughly 2% lies in the top ten. The sample taken for sequencing was PBMCs. The source of these receptors is a woman in her forties in good health and CMV-seropositive.

This chain joins TRBV9 and TRBJ1-5; possible D gene TRBD1, 5 bases. Trimming removed 2 bases from V and 1 base from J, with 13 bases in between. CDR3 length: 16 amino acids. Germline V gene sequence: CDR1 SGDLS, CDR2 YYNGEE. The CDR3 spells CASSVNGPGSNQPQHF. In nucleotides, the CDR3 is TGTGCCAGCAGCGTCAACGGACCAGGGAGCAATCAGCCCCAGCATTTT.

The V and J genes are TRBV4-3 and TRBJ1-4; TRBD1 aligns across 8 bases. Unmatched junction bases numbered 8, after V lost 0 bases and J lost 8 bases. The CDR3 has 16 amino acids. The V gene's germline CDR1 is LGHNA and CDR2 YSLEER. CDR3 protein: CASSQEGTGAGEKLFF. The CDR3 bases are TGCGCCAGCAGCCAAGAAGGGACAGGAGCTGGGGAAAAACTGTTTTTT.

This chain uses TRBV7-8 with TRBJ1-1; 7 nucleotides line up with TRBD1. This CDR3 contains 15 residues. From germline, CDR1 is SGHVS and CDR2 FQNEAQ. Trimming at V came to 2 bases and at J to 1 base, leaving 4 bases not matched to a gene. CDR3 residues: CASSLSGQKNTEAFF. The CDR3 nucleotides are TGTGCCAGCAGCTTATCGGGACAGAAGAACACTGAAGCTTTCTTT.

This chain uses TRBV30 with TRBJ1-5, with D possibly TRBD1 on 6 matching bases. This CDR3 is built from 14 residues. The V gene lost 1 base and the J gene lost 5 bases, with 12 bases spanning the gap. In germline, CDR1 is GTSNPN, CDR2 SVGIG (reference sequence). CDR3 region: CAWSGPGADQPQHF. The CDR3 nucleotides read TGTGCCTGGAGTGGGCCAGGGGCGGATCAGCCCCAGCATTTT.

J is TRBJ2-1 and V is TRBV7-3; possible D gene TRBD2, 6 bases. The CDR3 consists of 15 residues. Trimming stripped 2 bases from V and 4 bases from J, with 12 bases between. Germline V gives CDR1 SGHTA, CDR2 FQGTGA. This chain's CDR3 is CASSLVGSSYNEQFF. CDR3 coding DNA: TGTGCCAGCAGCTTAGTCGGGAGTTCATACAATGAGCAGTTCTTC.

The chain is built from TRBV6-5 and TRBJ1-6; TRBD1 might be the D (6 bases). Deletions cut 0 bases from V and 8 bases from J, with 14 bases between. Germline V gives CDR1 MNHEY, CDR2 SVGAGI. The CDR3 spans 16 residues. CDR3 DNA: TGTGCCAGCAGTTACTCGAATAACAGGGCCCATTCACCCCTCCACTTT. Translated: CASSYSNNRAHSPLHF.

The chain carries TRBV29-1 and TRBJ2-1; possibly TRBD2 for D (5 bases). Germline loops: CDR1 SQVTM, CDR2 ANQGSEA. The CDR3 consists of 15 residues. Trimming removed 3 bases from V and 0 bases from J, with 12 bases in between. The CDR3 here is CSVDSSRSSYNEQFF. In DNA, the CDR3 is TGCAGCGTTGATTCTAGCAGAAGCTCCTACAATGAGCAGTTCTTC.

This chain joins TRBV4-1 and TRBJ2-5; 7 bases fit TRBD1. The germline CDR1 and CDR2 sequences are MGHRA and YSYEKL. After removal of 5 bases from V and 2 bases from J, the junction contained 5 bases not matched to a gene. This CDR3 has 14 residues. In nucleotides, the CDR3 is TGCGCCAGCAGCGACGACAGGGATCAAGAGACCCAGTACTTC. As protein: CASSDDRDQETQYF.

The chain combines TRBV28 with TRBJ1-2; 8 bases agree with TRBD1. CDR3 length equals 15 residues. Trimming took 6 bases from V and 2 from J; bases not matched to a gene: 8. CDR1 MDHEN and CDR2 SYDVKM come from the germline V gene. The CDR3 reads CASRQRRDRNYGYTF. The DNA of the CDR3 is TGTGCCAGCAGGCAAAGACGGGACAGGAACTATGGCTACACCTTC.

The chain uses TRBV27 and TRBJ2-7; 8 nucleotides agree with TRBD2. V was clipped by 4 bases and J by 3 bases; unmatched bases: 11. The CDR3 spans 16 residues. The germline CDR1 and CDR2 sequences are MNHEY and SMNVEV (reference sequence). The CDR3 here is CASSSFRAGGNYEQYF. The CDR3 nucleotides are TGTGCCAGCAGTTCTTTCCGGGCGGGGGGAAACTACGAGCAGTACTTC.

The chain employs TRBV7-9 and TRBJ2-1; 8 nucleotides match TRBD2. The CDR3 spans 15 residues. The germline V gene has CDR1 SEHNR and CDR2 FQNEAQ (reference sequence). V trimming: 5 bases; J trimming: 6 bases; junction bases outside the gene matches: 9. The CDR3 region has the DNA TGTGCCAGCAGCCCTCCCCCCCGGGAGGGCAATGAGCAGTTCTTC. Its translation: CASSPPPREGNEQFF.

The chain carries TRBV6-5 and TRBJ2-1; a weak D match, TRBD2 (6 bases). Germline CDR1 and CDR2: MNHEY and SVGAGI. V lost 8 bases and J lost 9, with 8 bases in between. This CDR3 spans 10 amino acids. This CDR3 reads CASGRTEQFF. The CDR3 coding sequence is TGTGCCAGCGGGAGGACTGAGCAGTTCTTC.

Remarks on this clone: Other DNA sequences of this sample code for an identical CDR3. This chain connects TRBV5-4 to TRBJ2-5, with 7 positions matching TRBD1. V was clipped by 4 bases and J by 3 bases; unmatched bases: 3. CDR1 and CDR2 from the germline V gene are SGHNT and YYREEE (reference sequence). This CDR3 has 13 amino acids. The CDR3 DNA reads TGTGCCAGCAGCCCTGGGACAGAAGAGACCCAGTACTTC. Residues: CASSPGTEETQYF.

The J gene is TRBJ1-1, the V gene TRBV28; 7 positions agree with TRBD1. V lost 6 bases to trimming and J lost 2 bases; unmatched junction nucleotides: 9. CDR3 length equals 15 residues. Germline lookup yields CDR1 MDHEN and CDR2 SYDVKM. DNA of the CDR3: TGTGCCAGCAGACGAATGCGGGACAGCAACACTGAAGCTTTCTTT. Its protein product is CASRRMRDSNTEAFF.

The rearrangement links TRBV11-2 to TRBJ1-1; 10 bases agree with TRBD1. J was trimmed by 10 bases and V by 5 bases; bases with no gene match: 7. The CDR3 is made up of 13 amino acids. The germline gives CDR1 SGHAT, CDR2 FQNNGV. In nucleotides, the CDR3 is TGTGCCAGCAGCGCCGACAGGGGGCAAGTAGCTTTCTTT. Its translation is CASSADRGQVAFF. Variable domain in full (rest from reference TRBV11-2 and TRBJ1-1): EAGVAQSPRYKIIEKRQSVAFWCNPISGHATLYWYQQILGQGPKLLIQFQNNGVVDDSQLPKDRFSAERLKGVDSTLKIQPAKLEDSAVYLCASSADRGQVAFFGQGTRLTVV.

The rearrangement joins TRBV21-1 to TRBJ2-7; the table's D call TRBD1 went unverified against the DNA. TRBV21-1 is a listed pseudogene. CDR3 length: 18 residues. Here the CDR3 reads CASSKNQGVEGQSYEQYF. DNA of the CDR3: TGTGCCAGCAGCAAAAATCAGGGGGTAGAGGGACAGTCCTACGAGCAGTACTTC.

The chain joins TRBV7-2 to TRBJ1-4; D may be TRBD1 (5 bases). CDR1 is SGHTA and CDR2 is FQGNSA in the germline V gene. The CDR3 is made up of 13 amino acids. The V gene lost 4 bases and the J gene lost 8 bases, with 11 bases spanning the gap. The CDR3 spells CASSWAGAEKLFF. The CDR3 DNA sequence: TGTGCCAGCAGCTGGGCTGGGGCCGAAAAACTGTTTTTT.

Only a few counts were recorded for this clone. The V gene is TRBV11-1, the J gene TRBJ1-2; D gene uncertain. V dropped 6 bases and J dropped 6 bases, with 17 bases sitting between them. The CDR3 runs 14 residues. Germline CDR1 reads SGHAT; CDR2 reads FQDESV (reference sequence). In DNA, the CDR3 is TGTGCCAGCAGTCCTACAGTCTTCGTCGATGGCTACACCTTC. Translated, it gives CASSPTVFVDGYTF.

V is TRBV7-2 and J is TRBJ1-2, with D possibly TRBD1 on 6 matching bases. The CDR3 runs to 12 residues. V was clipped by 5 bases and J by 5 bases, with 9 bases between them. Per the germline V gene, CDR1 is SGHTA and CDR2 is FQGNSA. CDR3 in DNA: TGTGCCAGCAGCACACAGGGTTATGGCTACACCTTC. Translating gives CASSTQGYGYTF.

In this sample, this clone turned up a few times. The chain is built from TRBV5-8 and TRBJ1-5; the match to TRBD1 covers 7 bases. The CDR3 has 14 amino acids. Per the germline V gene, CDR1 is SGHTS and CDR2 is YDEGEE. V gave up 3 bases and J gave up 3 bases; unmatched junction bases: 3. CDR3 sequence: CASSWGQINQPQHF. DNA for the CDR3: TGTGCCAGCAGCTGGGGACAGATCAATCAGCCCCAGCATTTT.

The chain uses TRBV6-1 and TRBJ1-2; 9 nucleotides line up with TRBD1. CDR1 and CDR2 (germline): MNHNS, SASEGT. CDR3 length equals 15 residues. The trim removed 6 bases at V and 3 bases at J, leaving 8 bases unmatched. Here the CDR3 reads CASSDTGTGHYGYTF. The CDR3 region has the DNA TGTGCCAGCAGCGACACCGGGACAGGGCACTATGGCTACACCTTC.

CDR3 sequence reads: CASGAWRGNTLEQYF. Written as DNA, the CDR3 is TGTGCCAGCGGCGCATGGCGGGGCAATACCTTAGAGCAGTACTTC. The chain combines TRBV5-4 with TRBJ2-7; perhaps TRBD2 as D (6 bases). This CDR3 is 15 amino acids long. The V and J ends lost 7 bases and 7 bases respectively, with 24 bases between them. The germline CDR1 and CDR2 sequences are SGHNT and YYREEE (reference sequence).

The gene calls are TRBV10-3 and TRBJ2-2; 10 bases are shared with TRBD2. Germline V gives CDR1 ENHRY, CDR2 SYGVKD. The CDR3 is 14 amino acids. V lost 10 bases and J lost 6; bases outside the gene matches: 8. The CDR3 DNA is TGTGCCACAACTAGCGGGGTCCTCTCCGGGGAGCTGTTTTTT. It yields the protein CATTSGVLSGELFF.

This clone was observed a handful of times. Other nucleotide sequences in the sample specify the same CDR3. V gene TRBV27 combines with J gene TRBJ1-2, with D unresolved. CDR1 MNHEY and CDR2 SMNVEV come from the germline V gene (reference sequence). CDR3 length equals 15 residues. Trimming pared 2 bases from V and 0 bases from J, leaving 10 bases between. The DNA of the CDR3 is TGTGCCAGCAGTTTAGTCGCGGCAGCTAACTATGGCTACACCTTC. Its translation: CASSLVAAANYGYTF.

For the CDR3, the DNA is TGTGCCAGCAGCTTGGGTCGACTAGCGGGAGTGCTACAATCGCAGTTCTTC. It translates to CASSLGRLAGVLQSQFF. This chain uses TRBV5-4 with TRBJ2-1; 12 bases fit TRBD2. The CDR3 length is 17 residues. Per the germline V gene, CDR1 is SGHNT and CDR2 is YYREEE (reference sequence). J lost 12 bases, V lost 0 bases, and 13 bases had no gene match.

The chain links TRBV12-5 to TRBJ1-2; D possibly corresponds to TRBD1 (6 bases). Trimming removed 6 bases from V and 3 bases from J, with 11 bases in between. This CDR3 is 13 amino acids long. Germline V gene sequence: CDR1 LGHNT, CDR2 FRNRAP. CDR3: CASGETGDYGYTF. The CDR3 DNA reads TGTGCTAGTGGAGAGACAGGAGACTATGGCTACACCTTC.